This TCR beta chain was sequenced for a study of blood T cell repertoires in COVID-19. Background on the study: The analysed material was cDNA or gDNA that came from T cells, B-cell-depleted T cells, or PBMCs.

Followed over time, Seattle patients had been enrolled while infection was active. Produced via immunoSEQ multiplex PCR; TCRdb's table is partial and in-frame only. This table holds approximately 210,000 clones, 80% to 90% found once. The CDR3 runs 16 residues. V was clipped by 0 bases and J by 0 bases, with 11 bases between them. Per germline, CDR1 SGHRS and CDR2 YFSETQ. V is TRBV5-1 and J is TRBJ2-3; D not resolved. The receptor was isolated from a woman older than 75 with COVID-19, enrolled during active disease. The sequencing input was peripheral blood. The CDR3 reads CASSLGSYPSTDTQYF. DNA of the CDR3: TGCGCCAGCAGCTTGGGGTCCTATCCTAGCACAGATACGCAGTATTTT.